These 19 T cell receptor beta chains were sequenced from one sample in a study of OX40 agonist ivuxolimab in advanced cancers. Here immunoSEQ multiplex PCR was the method, and the copy in TCRdb shows in-frame clones only, minus some. The sample shows approximately 50,000 clones, roughly 88% of them seen only once. Source: CD4+ or CD8+ T cells sorted from blood, taken in a trial of the OX40 agonist ivuxolimab. The receptors come from an adult with an advanced solid tumor such as melanoma, head and neck, liver or kidney cancer.

The rearrangement joins TRBV5-6 to TRBJ1-4; a possible D gene is TRBD1 (5 bases). The CDR3 runs to 16 residues. V was shortened by 0 bases and J by 5 bases, with 14 bases between the two germline ends. Germline V gene data show CDR1 as SGHDT and CDR2 as YYEEEE. The CDR3 here is CASSLGGGGRNEKLFF. The CDR3 DNA reads TGTGCCAGCAGCTTGGGGGGCGGGGGTCGGAATGAAAAACTGTTTTTT.

The rearrangement uses TRBV27 and TRBJ2-7, with D perhaps matching TRBD1 (6 bases). Germline CDR1 and CDR2: MNHEY and SMNVEV (reference sequence). CDR3 length equals 13 residues. Trimming left V 2 bases short and J 6 bases short, with 11 bases between. CDR3 loop: CASSLASGVEQYF. CDR3 nucleotides: TGTGCCAGCAGTTTAGCCTCAGGGGTCGAGCAGTACTTC.

V is TRBV27 and J is TRBJ1-1; 10 bases are shared with TRBD1. Germline lookup yields CDR1 MNHEY and CDR2 SMNVEV (reference sequence). The CDR3 length is 15 residues. The V and J ends lost 5 bases and 1 base, in that order; junction bases with no gene match: 4. The CDR3 nucleotides read TGTGCCAGCAGTGACAGGGGGCTAGGGAACACTGAAGCTTTCTTT. Protein sequence: CASSDRGLGNTEAFF.

The rearrangement uses TRBV30 and TRBJ1-4; D gene uncertain. The CDR3 has 13 residues. Germline CDR1 is GTSNPN and CDR2 is SVGIG (reference sequence). Trimming cost V 0 bases and J 8 bases, with 10 bases left between them. In nucleotides, the CDR3 is TGTGCCTGGAGTGTTGTGACACCGGAAAAACTGTTTTTT. Protein: CAWSVVTPEKLFF.

The chain has TRBV28 and TRBJ1-4; 7 bases line up with TRBD1. The V and J ends lost 7 bases and 0 bases, in that order; junction bases with no gene match: 8. Looked up from germline, CDR1 is MDHEN and CDR2 is SYDVKM. The CDR3 contains 16 residues. Here the CDR3 DNA reads TGTGCCAGCAACGGAAGGGACAGCTCAACTAATGAAAAACTGTTTTTT. Amino acids: CASNGRDSSTNEKLFF. The full variable domain, rest sourced from reference TRBV28 and TRBJ1-4, is DVKVTQSSRYLVKRTGEKVFLECVQDMDHENMFWYRQDPGLGLRLIYFSYDVKMKEKGDIPEGYSVSREKKERFSLILESASTNQTSMYLCASNGRDSSTNEKLFFGSGTQLSVL.

The rearrangement uses TRBV7-9 and TRBJ1-2; D uncertain. Trimming removed 5 bases at V and 4 bases at J, with 14 bases between. Germline V CDR1 and CDR2: SEHNR, FQNEAQ (reference sequence). The CDR3 sequence is 14 residues long. The DNA for the CDR3 is TGTGCCAGCAGCAGGGAGGGAAAGGTCTATGGCTACACCTTC. Encoded protein: CASSREGKVYGYTF.

In regard to this clone: The conserved closing phenylalanine or tryptophan is absent in this CDR3, likely reflecting a read error. It is unclear where the CDR3 begins or ends on the DNA, so no DNA is shown, and the CDR3 is as TCRdb lists it. V and J are TRBV21-1 and TRBJ1-1; the table calls TRBD1, which could not be checked here. TRBV21-1 is a pseudogene locus. The CDR3 is 13 residues long, ends included. The CDR3: CASSISRNTEAFL.

The V call is TRBV9, the J call TRBJ1-6; TRBD1 agrees at 7 bases. Per the germline V gene, CDR1 is SGDLS and CDR2 is YYNGEE. J gave up 1 base and V 5 bases, and 9 bases lay outside the gene matches. This CDR3 has 17 amino acids. For the CDR3, the DNA is TGTGCCAGCAGTCTAGCAGAGGGGGCATCCTATAATTCACCCCTCCACTTT. Encoded protein: CASSLAEGASYNSPLHF.

The V and J genes are TRBV29-1 and TRBJ2-7, with TRBD1 matching over 9 bases. Germline V lookup: CDR1 SQVTM, CDR2 ANQGSEA. Unmatched junction bases numbered 9, after V lost 6 bases and J lost 3 bases. CDR3 length: 14 residues. The CDR3 spells CSVPVDRGGYEQYF. The CDR3 DNA is TGCAGCGTCCCCGTCGACAGGGGGGGCTACGAGCAGTACTTC.

The V and J genes are TRBV18 and TRBJ1-1; D call uncertain. The CDR3 is 14 amino acids. Germline-derived CDR1 and CDR2 are KGHSH and LQKENI. The ends were cut back, 2 bases at V and 0 bases at J, with 7 bases in the middle. This chain's CDR3 is CASSPFGMNTEAFF. CDR3 coding DNA: TGTGCCAGCTCACCATTCGGTATGAACACTGAAGCTTTCTTT.

This clone was seen a few times. This rearrangement joins TRBV18 to TRBJ2-1, with D perhaps matching TRBD1 (6 bases). V was clipped by 0 bases and J by 5 bases, with 20 bases between them. Germline V lookup: CDR1 KGHSH, CDR2 LQKENI. This CDR3 is 18 amino acids long. CDR3 sequence (DNA): TGTGCCAGCTCACCACCGATTTGGACAGTGGGATTTAACAATGAGCAGTTCTTC. This gives the protein CASSPPIWTVGFNNEQFF.

Only a few counts were recorded for this clone. The chain carries TRBV18 and TRBJ2-2; 7 positions match TRBD2. V gave up 2 bases and J gave up 4 bases; unmatched junction bases: 1. The germline gives CDR1 KGHSH, CDR2 LQKENI. This CDR3 spans 14 amino acids. In nucleotides, the CDR3 is TGTGCCAGCTCACCAAGGGAGGGCACCGGGGAGCTGTTTTTT. This encodes CASSPREGTGELFF.

V usage is TRBV11-2 and J usage is TRBJ1-3; possible D gene TRBD1, 5 bases. The V gene lost 0 bases and the J gene lost 0 bases, with 6 bases spanning the gap. CDR1 is SGHAT, CDR2 FQNNGV, per germline. The CDR3 sequence is 15 residues long. CDR3 in amino acids: CASSLDGGSGNTIYF. The CDR3 DNA follows: TGTGCCAGCAGCTTAGATGGGGGCTCTGGAAACACCATATATTTT.

This clone came up a few times. This sequence joins TRBV2 and TRBJ1-2, with D tentatively TRBD1 (6 bases). CDR1 and CDR2 from the germline V gene are SNHLY and FYNNEI. Trimming removed 0 bases at V and 2 bases at J, with 10 bases between. This CDR3 spans 15 amino acids. The DNA for the CDR3 is TGTGCCAGCAGTGAAGCTGGGGGGGCGAACTATGGCTACACCTTC. Encoded protein: CASSEAGGANYGYTF.

V gene TRBV18 combines with J gene TRBJ2-2; D is perhaps TRBD1 (6 bases). Germline V gene data show CDR1 as KGHSH and CDR2 as LQKENI. V lost 2 bases, J lost 4 bases, and 11 bases lay in between. This CDR3 has 15 residues. The CDR3 DNA reads TGTGCCAGCTCACCAGTACAGGGTGGCACCGGGGAGCTGTTTTTT. Its protein is CASSPVQGGTGELFF.

The chain recombines TRBV5-4 with TRBJ1-1, with D tentatively TRBD1 (5 bases). The CDR3 length is 15 residues. From germline, CDR1 is SGHNT and CDR2 YYREEE (reference sequence). Trimming removed 0 bases at V and 1 base at J, with 10 bases between. The CDR3 coding sequence is TGTGCCAGCAGCTTGGCCCAAGACAGGAACACTGAAGCTTTCTTT. Encoded protein: CASSLAQDRNTEAFF.

The chain uses TRBV10-1 and TRBJ1-6; D gene uncertain. Deletions cut 8 bases from V and 7 bases from J, with 12 bases between. Germline CDR1 reads WNHNN; CDR2 reads SYGVQD (reference sequence). The CDR3 runs 13 residues. The CDR3 protein is CASQGNWNSPLHF. CDR3 nucleotides: TGCGCCAGCCAAGGGAATTGGAATTCACCCCTCCACTTT.

This clone was observed a handful of times. The chain uses TRBV19 and TRBJ1-5, with D unresolved. The germline V gene encodes CDR1 LNHDA and CDR2 SQIVND (reference sequence). The ends were cut back, 7 bases at V and 0 bases at J, with 13 bases in the middle. The CDR3 consists of 15 residues. The DNA for the CDR3 is TGTGCCAGTAAAAAGGGCGCTTATAGCAATCAGCCCCAGCATTTT. Translating gives CASKKGAYSNQPQHF.

The chain's CDR3 is CASSFGDYNSPLHF. The CDR3 DNA sequence: TGCGCCAGCAGCTTCGGCGATTATAATTCACCCCTCCACTTT. The chain recombines TRBV5-1 with TRBJ1-6; D ambiguous. The V gene lost 2 bases and the J gene lost 4 bases, with 7 bases spanning the gap. Germline CDR1 and CDR2: SGHRS and YFSETQ. The CDR3 length is 14 residues.